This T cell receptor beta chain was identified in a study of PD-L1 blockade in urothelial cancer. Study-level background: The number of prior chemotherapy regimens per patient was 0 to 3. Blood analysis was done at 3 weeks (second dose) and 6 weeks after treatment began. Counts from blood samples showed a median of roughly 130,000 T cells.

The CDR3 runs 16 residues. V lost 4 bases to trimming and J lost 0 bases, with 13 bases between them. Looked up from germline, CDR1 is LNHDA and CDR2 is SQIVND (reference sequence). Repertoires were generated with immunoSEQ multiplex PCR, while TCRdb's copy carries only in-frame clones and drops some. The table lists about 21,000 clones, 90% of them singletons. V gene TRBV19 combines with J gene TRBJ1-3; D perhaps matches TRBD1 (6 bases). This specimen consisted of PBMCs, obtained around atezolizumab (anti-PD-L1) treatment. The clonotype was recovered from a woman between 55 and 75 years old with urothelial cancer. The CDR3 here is CASSKLGHSSGNTIYF. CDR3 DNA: TGTGCCAGTAGTAAACTGGGACACTCCTCTGGAAACACCATATATTTT. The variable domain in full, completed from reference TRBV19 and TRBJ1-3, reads DGGITQSPKYLFRKEGQNVTLSCEQNLNHDAMYWYRQDPGQGLRLIYYSQIVNDFQKGDIAEGYSVSREKKESFPLTVTSAQKNPTAFYLCASSKLGHSSGNTIYFGEGSWLTVV.